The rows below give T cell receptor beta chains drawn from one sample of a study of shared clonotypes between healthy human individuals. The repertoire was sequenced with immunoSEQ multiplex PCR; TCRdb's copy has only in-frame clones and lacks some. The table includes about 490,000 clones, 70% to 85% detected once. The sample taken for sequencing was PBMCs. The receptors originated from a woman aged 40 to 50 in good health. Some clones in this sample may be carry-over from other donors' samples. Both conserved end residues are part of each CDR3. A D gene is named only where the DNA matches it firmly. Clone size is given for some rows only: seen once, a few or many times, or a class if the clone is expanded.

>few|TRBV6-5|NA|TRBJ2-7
CASSYGRRGGDYEQYF
TGTGCCAGCAGTTACGGCCGGAGAGGAGGAGACTACGAGCAGTACTTC
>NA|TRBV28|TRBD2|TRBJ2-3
CASSRDRRREIADTQYF
TGTGCCAGCAGCCGCGATCGGAGGCGGGAGATCGCAGATACGCAGTATTTT
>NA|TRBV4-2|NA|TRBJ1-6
CASLGGVRNSPLHF
TGTGCCAGCCTAGGGGGTGTAAGGAATTCACCCCTCCACTTT
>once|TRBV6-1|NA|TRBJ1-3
CASSEKDLSTGNTIYF
TGTGCCAGCAGTGAGAAGGACCTTTCAACTGGAAACACCATATATTTT
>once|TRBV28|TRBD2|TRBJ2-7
CASSPAGLAGVWEQYF
TGTGCCAGCAGTCCCGCTGGACTAGCGGGAGTATGGGAGCAGTACTTC
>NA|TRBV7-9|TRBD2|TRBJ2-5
CASSLGAAGGGQETQYF
TGTGCCAGCAGCTTAGGAGCAGCGGGAGGCGGTCAAGAGACCCAGTACTTC
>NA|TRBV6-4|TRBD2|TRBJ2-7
CASTGSREVNYEQYF
TGTGCCAGCACGGGTTCGCGGGAGGTAAACTACGAGCAGTACTTC
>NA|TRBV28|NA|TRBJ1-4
CASSAPRDEKLFF
TGTGCCAGCAGTGCACCCCGGGATGAAAAACTGTTTTTT
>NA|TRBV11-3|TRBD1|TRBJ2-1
CASSLGGTGASYNEQFF
TGTGCCAGCAGCTTAGGAGGGACAGGGGCCTCCTACAATGAGCAGTTCTTC
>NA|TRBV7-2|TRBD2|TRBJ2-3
CASSLPGGLSSTDTQYF
TGTGCCAGCAGCTTACCGGGAGGCTTATCTAGCACAGATACGCAGTATTTT
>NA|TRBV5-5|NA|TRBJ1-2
CASSFARRDYGYTF
TGTGCCAGCAGCTTCGCCAGGAGGGACTATGGCTACACCTTC
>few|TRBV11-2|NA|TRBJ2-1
CASSLGVEQFF
TGTGCCAGCAGCTTAGGGGTAGAGCAGTTCTTC
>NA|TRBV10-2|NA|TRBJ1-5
CASSESGVYQPQHF
TGCGCCAGCAGTGAGTCTGGAGTCTATCAGCCCCAGCATTTT
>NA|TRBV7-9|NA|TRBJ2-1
CASSLDVGGVNEQFF
TGTGCCAGCAGCTTAGACGTGGGGGGAGTCAATGAGCAGTTCTTC
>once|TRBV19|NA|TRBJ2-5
CASSINDRLAQYF
TGTGCCAGTAGTATTAACGACAGATTGGCCCAGTACTTC
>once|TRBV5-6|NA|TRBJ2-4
CASSLGSLLAKNIQYF
TGTGCCAGCAGCTTGGGCAGCCTTCTAGCCAAAAACATTCAGTACTTC
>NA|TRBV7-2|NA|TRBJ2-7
CASSQGREGTQYF
TGTGCCAGCAGCCAGGGGAGGGAGGGCACGCAGTACTTC
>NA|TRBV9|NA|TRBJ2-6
CASSHPAISAGANVLTF
TGTGCCAGCAGCCACCCGGCGATTTCTGCTGGGGCCAACGTCCTGACTTTC
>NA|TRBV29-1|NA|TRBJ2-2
CSVSYLTGELFF
TGCAGCGTTTCTTATCTCACCGGGGAGCTGTTTTTT
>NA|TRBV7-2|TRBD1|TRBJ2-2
CASSPEWTGVTGELFF
TGTGCCAGCAGCCCCGAGTGGACAGGGGTTACCGGGGAGCTGTTTTTT
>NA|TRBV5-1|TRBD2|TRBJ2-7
CASSRTSGDYEQYF
TGCGCCAGCAGCCGGACTAGCGGGGACTACGAGCAGTACTTC
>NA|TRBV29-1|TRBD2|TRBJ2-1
CSAPGTSGRNNEQFF
TGCAGCGCCCCGGGGACTAGCGGGAGGAACAATGAGCAGTTCTTC
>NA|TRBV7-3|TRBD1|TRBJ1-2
CASSLTGTGRGYTF
TGTGCCAGCAGCTTAACTGGGACAGGGAGGGGCTACACCTTC
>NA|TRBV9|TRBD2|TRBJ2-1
CASSPQAGTSAGEQFF
TGTGCCAGCAGCCCTCAAGCAGGGACTAGCGCCGGTGAGCAGTTCTTC
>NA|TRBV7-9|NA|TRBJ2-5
CASSVGRWETQYF
TGTGCCAGCAGTGTGGGGAGGTGGGAGACCCAGTACTTC
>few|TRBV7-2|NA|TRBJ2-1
CASSHGGNEQFF
TGTGCCAGCAGCCACGGTGGGAATGAGCAGTTCTTC
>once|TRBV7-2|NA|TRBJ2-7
CASRARVPLSRYEQYF
TGTGCCAGCAGGGCGAGGGTCCCCCTAAGTCGCTACGAGCAGTACTTC
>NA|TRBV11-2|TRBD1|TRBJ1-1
CASSLNPGTANTEAFF
TGTGCCAGCAGCTTAAATCCCGGGACAGCTAACACTGAAGCTTTCTTT